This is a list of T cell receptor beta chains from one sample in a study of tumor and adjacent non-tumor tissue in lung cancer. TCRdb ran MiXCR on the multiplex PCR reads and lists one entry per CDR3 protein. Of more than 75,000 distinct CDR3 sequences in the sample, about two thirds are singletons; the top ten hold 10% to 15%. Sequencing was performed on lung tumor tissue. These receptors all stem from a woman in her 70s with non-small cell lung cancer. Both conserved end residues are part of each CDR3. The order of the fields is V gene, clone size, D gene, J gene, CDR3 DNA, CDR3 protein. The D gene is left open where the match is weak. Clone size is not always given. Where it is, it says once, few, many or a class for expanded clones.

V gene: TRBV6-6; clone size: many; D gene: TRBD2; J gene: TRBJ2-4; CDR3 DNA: TGTGCCAGCGCGGGGGGCGATTATTCCATTCAGTACTTC; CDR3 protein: CASAGGDYSIQYF
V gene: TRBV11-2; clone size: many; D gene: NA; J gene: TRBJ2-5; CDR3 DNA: TGTGCCAGCAGCTTAGCGGGGACTCAAGAGACCCAGTACTTC; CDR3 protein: CASSLAGTQETQYF
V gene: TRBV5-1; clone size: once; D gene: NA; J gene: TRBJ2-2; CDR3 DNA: TGCGCCAGCACTCTGATGGGGGTAGACAGCACCGGGGAGCTGTTTTTT; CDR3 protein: CASTLMGVDSTGELFF
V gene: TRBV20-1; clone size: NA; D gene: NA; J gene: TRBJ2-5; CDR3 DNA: TGCAGTGCTAGAGTTCGGTTTGGTGGGTCCCAGTACTTC; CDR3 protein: CSARVRFGGSQYF
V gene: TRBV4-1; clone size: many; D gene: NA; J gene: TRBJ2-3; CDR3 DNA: TGCGCCAGCAGCCAAGGGTGGGATCAGGGCGCGCAGTATTTT; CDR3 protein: CASSQGWDQGAQYF
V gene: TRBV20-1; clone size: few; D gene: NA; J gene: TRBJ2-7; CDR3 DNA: TGCAGTGCTAGAGATCCCACCGGTAGCGGAGCCTACGAGCAGTACTTC; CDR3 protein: CSARDPTGSGAYEQYF
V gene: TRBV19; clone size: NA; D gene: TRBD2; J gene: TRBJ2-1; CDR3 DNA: TGTGCCAGTAGTTTTCGGGACAACTCAGCGGGAGGTTCCAATGAGCAGTTCTTC; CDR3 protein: CASSFRDNSAGGSNEQFF
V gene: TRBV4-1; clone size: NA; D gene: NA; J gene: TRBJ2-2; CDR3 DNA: TGCGCCAGCAGCCAAGAATTAACTGGCGGGATGTCCGGGGAGCTGTTCTTT; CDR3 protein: CASSQELTGGMSGELFF
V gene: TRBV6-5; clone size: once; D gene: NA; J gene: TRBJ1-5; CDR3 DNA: TGTGCCAGCAGTTACTCTTTTGGGTTACAGCCCCAACATTTT; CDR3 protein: CASSYSFGLQPQHF
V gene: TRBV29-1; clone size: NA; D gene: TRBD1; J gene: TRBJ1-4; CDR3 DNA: TGCAGCGTCAGACAGGGGGGGACTAATGAAAAACCGTTATTT; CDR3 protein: CSVRQGGTNEKPLF
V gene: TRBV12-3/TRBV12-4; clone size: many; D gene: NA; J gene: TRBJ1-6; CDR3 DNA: TGTGCCAGCACCCCTTCCGCAAATTCACCCCTCCACTTT; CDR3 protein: CASTPSANSPLHF
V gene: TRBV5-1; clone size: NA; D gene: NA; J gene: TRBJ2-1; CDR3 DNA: TGCGCCAGCAGCTCCTATTACAGGGAGGGCGGCGATGAGCAGTTCTTC; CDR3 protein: CASSSYYREGGDEQFF
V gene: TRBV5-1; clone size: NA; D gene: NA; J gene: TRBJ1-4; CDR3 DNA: TGCGCCAGCAGCAAGGACGGAAATAATGAAAAACTGTTTTTT; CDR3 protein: CASSKDGNNEKLFF
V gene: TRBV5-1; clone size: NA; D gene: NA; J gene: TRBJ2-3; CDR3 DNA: TGCGCCAGCAGCCAGGACACGACGACAGATACGCAGTATTTT; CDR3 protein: CASSQDTTTDTQYF
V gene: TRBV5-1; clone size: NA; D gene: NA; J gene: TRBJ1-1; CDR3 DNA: TGCGCCAACACCCTAGTCGGGGTCCCGGGCACTGAAGCTTTCTTT; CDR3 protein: CANTLVGVPGTEAFF
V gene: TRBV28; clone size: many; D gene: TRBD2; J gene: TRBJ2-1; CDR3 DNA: TGTGCCAGCAGTTACCCACTAGCGGGAGGCGGTAATGAGCAGTTCTTC; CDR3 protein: CASSYPLAGGGNEQFF
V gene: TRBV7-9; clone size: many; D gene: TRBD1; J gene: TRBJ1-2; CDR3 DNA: TGTGCCAGCAGCTTATCCGGGACAGGGTTCGGCTACACCTTC; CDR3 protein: CASSLSGTGFGYTF
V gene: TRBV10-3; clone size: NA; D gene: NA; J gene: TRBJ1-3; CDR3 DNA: TGTGCCATCGGGGGTAGACAACCCTCTGGAAACACCATATATTTT; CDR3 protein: CAIGGRQPSGNTIYF
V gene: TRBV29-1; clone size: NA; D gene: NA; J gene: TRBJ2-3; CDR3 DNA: TGCAGCGGCCATATAGCGAGACGAATAACAGATACGCAGTATTTT; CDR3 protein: CSGHIARRITDTQYF
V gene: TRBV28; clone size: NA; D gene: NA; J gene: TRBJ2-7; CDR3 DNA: TGTGCCAGCAGTTCCCTATCAGTAGGGGAGCAGTACTTC; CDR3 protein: CASSSLSVGEQYF
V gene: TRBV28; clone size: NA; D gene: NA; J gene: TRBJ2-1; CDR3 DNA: TGTGCCAGCATAGAGGGGTTTCGGGGGCTTAACAATGAGCAGTTCTTC; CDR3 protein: CASIEGFRGLNNEQFF
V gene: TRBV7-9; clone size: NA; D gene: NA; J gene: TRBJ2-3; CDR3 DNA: TGTGCCAGCAGCCACGGGTCAGACCCTCGCACAGATACGCAGTATTTT; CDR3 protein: CASSHGSDPRTDTQYF
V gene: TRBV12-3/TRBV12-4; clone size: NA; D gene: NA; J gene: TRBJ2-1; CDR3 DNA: TGTACCAGCAGTCCTGGACTAAACTGCAATGAGCAGTTCTTC; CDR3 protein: CTSSPGLNCNEQFF
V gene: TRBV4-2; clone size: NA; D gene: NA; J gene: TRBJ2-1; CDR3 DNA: TGTGCCAGCAGCCCTGGAACAGGAGGAGAATACAATGAGCAGTTCTTC; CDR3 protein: CASSPGTGGEYNEQFF
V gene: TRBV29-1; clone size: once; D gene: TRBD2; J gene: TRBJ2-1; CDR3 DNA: TGCAGCGTTGAAGACTACGGGACTAGGTCCTACAGTGAGCAGTTCTTC; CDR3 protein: CSVEDYGTRSYSEQFF
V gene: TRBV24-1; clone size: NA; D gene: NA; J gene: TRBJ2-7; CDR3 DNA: TGTGCCACAAGTGAGAACAGGGACAAGCAGTACTTC; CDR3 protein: CATSENRDKQYF
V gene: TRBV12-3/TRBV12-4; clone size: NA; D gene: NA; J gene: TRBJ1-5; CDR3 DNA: TGTGCCAGCAGTGCAAAGATAGGGGACGTTAATCAACCCCAGCATTTT; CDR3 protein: CASSAKIGDVNQPQHF
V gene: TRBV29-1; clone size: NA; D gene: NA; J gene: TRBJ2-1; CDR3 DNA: TGCAGCGTTAAGCGGAAGGGCCGGAGTGAGCAGTTGTTC; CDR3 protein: CSVKRKGRSEQLF
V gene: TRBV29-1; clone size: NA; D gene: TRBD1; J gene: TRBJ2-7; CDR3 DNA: TGCAGCGTCTGGGACAGCCAAATAACCTACGAGCAGTACTTC; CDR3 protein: CSVWDSQITYEQYF
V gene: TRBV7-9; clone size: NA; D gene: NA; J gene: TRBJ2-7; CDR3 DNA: TGTGCCAGCAGTGCCGGGGGTGGCCATGTGCAGTACTTC; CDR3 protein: CASSAGGGHVQYF
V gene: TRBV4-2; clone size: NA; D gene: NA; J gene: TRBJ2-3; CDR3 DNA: TGTGCCAGCAGCTATAGCGGTGGCACAGATACGCGGTATTTT; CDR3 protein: CASSYSGGTDTRYF
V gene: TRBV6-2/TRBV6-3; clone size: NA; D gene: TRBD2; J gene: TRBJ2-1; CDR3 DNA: TGTGCCAGCACTCCCCGGGCTAGCGGGGACAATGAGCAGTTCTTC; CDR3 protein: CASTPRASGDNEQFF
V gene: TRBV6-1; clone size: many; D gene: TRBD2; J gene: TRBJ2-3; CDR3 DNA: TGTGCCAGCAGCGCAACCAGACTAGCGGGAGTTAATGCAGATACGCAGTATTTT; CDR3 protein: CASSATRLAGVNADTQYF
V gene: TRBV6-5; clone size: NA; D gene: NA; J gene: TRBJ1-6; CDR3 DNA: TGTGCCAGCAGTCCAGGGTTTTCCTATGATTCACCCCTCCACTTT; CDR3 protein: CASSPGFSYDSPLHF
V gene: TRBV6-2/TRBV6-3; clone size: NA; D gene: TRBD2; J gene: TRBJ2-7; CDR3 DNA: TGTGCCAGCACCTCCCAGTTTGCGGGGGAATACGAGCAGCATTTC; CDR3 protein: CASTSQFAGEYEQHF
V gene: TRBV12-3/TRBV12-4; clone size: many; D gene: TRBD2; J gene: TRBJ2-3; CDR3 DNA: TGTGCCAGCAGGACAGGACTAGCGGGAGAGGCGGGCACAGATACGCAGTATTTT; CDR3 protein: CASRTGLAGEAGTDTQYF
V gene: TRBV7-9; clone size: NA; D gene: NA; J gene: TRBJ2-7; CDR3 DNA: TGTGTCAGCAGTGCCGGGGGTGGCCACGACCAGTACTTC; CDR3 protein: CVSSAGGGHDQYF
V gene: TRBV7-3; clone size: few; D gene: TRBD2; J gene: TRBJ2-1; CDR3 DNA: TGTGCCACCTCCCAACTAGCGGGCGACACTGAGCAGTTCTTC; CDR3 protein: CATSQLAGDTEQFF
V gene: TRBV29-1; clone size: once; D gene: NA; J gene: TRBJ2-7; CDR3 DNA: TGCAGCGTTGATTCGAGAAGAGGGGGGAACGAGCAGTACTTC; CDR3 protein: CSVDSRRGGNEQYF
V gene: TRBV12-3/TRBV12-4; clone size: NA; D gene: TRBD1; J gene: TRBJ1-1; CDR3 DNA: TGTGCCAACAGTTGGGGAGACAGGGGAGCCACTGAAGCTTTCTTT; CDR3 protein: CANSWGDRGATEAFF
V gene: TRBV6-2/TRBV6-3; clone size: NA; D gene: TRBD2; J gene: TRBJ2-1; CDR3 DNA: TGTGGCAGCAGTTTCACCCGTACTAGCGGGACGAATGAGCAGTTCTTC; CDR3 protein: CGSSFTRTSGTNEQFF
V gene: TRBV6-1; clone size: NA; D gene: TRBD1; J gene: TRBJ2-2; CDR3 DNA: TGTGCCAGCATACGGTTATCGGGACAGGGAGCGTCCGGGGAACTGTTTTTT; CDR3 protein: CASIRLSGQGASGELFF
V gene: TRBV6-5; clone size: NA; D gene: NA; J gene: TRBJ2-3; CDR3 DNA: TGTGCCAGCAGTTACCGAGGCGGACGTAGCATAGATACGCAATATTTT; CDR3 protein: CASSYRGGRSIDTQYF
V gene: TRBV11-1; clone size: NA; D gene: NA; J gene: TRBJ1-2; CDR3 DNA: TGTGCCAGCAGCCCCGGGATAGTGAACTATGGCCACACCTTC; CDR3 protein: CASSPGIVNYGHTF
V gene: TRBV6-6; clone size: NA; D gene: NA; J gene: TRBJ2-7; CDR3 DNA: TGTGCCAGCAATCTAGCAGGAGGGACCTACGAGCAGTACTTC; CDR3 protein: CASNLAGGTYEQYF
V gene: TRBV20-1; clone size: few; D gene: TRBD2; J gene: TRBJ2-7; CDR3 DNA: TGCAGTGCTGGGAAGCGGGAGCTCTACGAGCAGTACTTC; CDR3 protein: CSAGKRELYEQYF
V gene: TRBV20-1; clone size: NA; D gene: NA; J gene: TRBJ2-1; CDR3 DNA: TGCAGTGCTAGAGTTACAGGTTACAATGAGCAGTTCTTC; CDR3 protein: CSARVTGYNEQFF
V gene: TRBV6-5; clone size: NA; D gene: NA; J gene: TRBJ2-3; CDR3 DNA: TGTGTCAGCAGCCCCGGGACAAGGATGGCAGATACGCAGTATTTT; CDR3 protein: CVSSPGTRMADTQYF
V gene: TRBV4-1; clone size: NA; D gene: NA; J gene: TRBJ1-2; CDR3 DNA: TGCGCCAGCAGCCAATATCCCGGACAATTCCTGTATGGCTACACCTTC; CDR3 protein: CASSQYPGQFLYGYTF
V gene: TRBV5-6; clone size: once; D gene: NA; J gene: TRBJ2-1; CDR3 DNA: TGTGCCAGCAGCGACCCCCGGGACTTCTACTCCTATAATGAGCAGTCCTTC; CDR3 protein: CASSDPRDFYSYNEQSF